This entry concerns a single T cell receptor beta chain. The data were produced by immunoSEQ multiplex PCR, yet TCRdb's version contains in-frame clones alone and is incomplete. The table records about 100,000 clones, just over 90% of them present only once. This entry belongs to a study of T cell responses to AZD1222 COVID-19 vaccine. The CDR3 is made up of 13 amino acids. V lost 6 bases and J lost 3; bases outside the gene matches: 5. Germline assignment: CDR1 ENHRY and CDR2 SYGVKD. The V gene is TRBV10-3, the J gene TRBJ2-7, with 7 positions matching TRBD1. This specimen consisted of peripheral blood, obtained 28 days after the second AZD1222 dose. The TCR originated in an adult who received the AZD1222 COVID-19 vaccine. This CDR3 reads CAIRKGQVYEQYF. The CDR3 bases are TGTGCCATCAGGAAAGGACAGGTCTACGAGCAGTACTTC.